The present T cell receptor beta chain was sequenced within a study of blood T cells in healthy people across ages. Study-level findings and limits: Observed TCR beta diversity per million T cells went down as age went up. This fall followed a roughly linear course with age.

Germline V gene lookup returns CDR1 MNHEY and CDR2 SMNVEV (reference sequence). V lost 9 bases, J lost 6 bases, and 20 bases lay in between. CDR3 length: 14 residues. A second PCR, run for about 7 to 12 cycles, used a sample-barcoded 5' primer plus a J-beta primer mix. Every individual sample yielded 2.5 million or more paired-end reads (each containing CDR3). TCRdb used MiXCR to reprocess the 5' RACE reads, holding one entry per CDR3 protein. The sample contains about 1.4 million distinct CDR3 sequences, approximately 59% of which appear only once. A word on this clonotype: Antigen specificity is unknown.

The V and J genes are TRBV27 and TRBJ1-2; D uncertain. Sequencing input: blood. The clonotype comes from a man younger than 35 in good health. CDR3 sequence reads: CASSRGNEGNGYTF. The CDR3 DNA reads TGTGCCAGTTCTAGAGGGAATGAAGGTAATGGCTACACCTTC.